The 13 T cell receptor beta chains below all came from one sample that was sequenced in a study of T cell clonality in common variable immunodeficiency. Their target antigens are unknown. TCRdb's table, derived via immunoSEQ multiplex PCR, lists solely in-frame clones and lacks some. The sample offers some 25,000 clones and no singletons, the top ten holding roughly 24%. The study's findings and limits: In common variable immunodeficiency, TCR beta chains reportedly carried fewer deletions and N-nucleotide insertions.

The source material was peripheral blood mononuclear cells. The receptor set was obtained from a human donor with common variable immunodeficiency.

This clone was found many times. The CDR3 end is not reached by the read, which stops 3 residues before it; the germline J gene fills it in. This chain joins TRBV12-3 or TRBV12-4 and TRBJ2-3; 7 nucleotides agree with TRBD1. After removal of 5 bases from V and 2 bases from J, the junction contained 7 bases not matched to a gene. The CDR3 covers 15 residues. The CDR3 region is CASSPTQGYTDTQYF. The covered CDR3 bases are TGTGCCAGCAGTCCTACACAGGGGTACACAGATACG.

This clone showed up many times. The missing CDR3 end, 3 residues past where the read stops, is filled in from the germline J gene. The genes are TRBV5-1 and TRBJ2-3; D is undetermined. The length of the CDR3 is 13 residues. Trimming took off 0 bases at V and 7 bases at J, with 9 bases between the two ends. Germline CDR1 SGHRS, CDR2 YFSETQ. The CDR3 bases that were read are TGCGCCAGCAGCTTGGCCGTAGAGAATACG. The encoded protein is CASSLAVENT. The complete CDR3 protein is CASSLAVENTQYF.

The sample holds many counts of this clone. The read stops 3 residues short of the end of the CDR3; the missing end is completed from the germline J gene. The V call is TRBV19, the J call TRBJ2-2, with D maybe TRBD2 (6 bases). Germline CDR1 is LNHDA and CDR2 is SQIVND (reference sequence). The CDR3 totals 14 residues. Trimming removed 10 bases from V and 0 bases from J, with 12 bases in between. The CDR3 region is CATKAGSNTGELFF. CDR3 bases read: TGTGCCACAAAAGCGGGCTCGAACACCGGGGAG.

This clone occurred a few times. Read data end 3 residues before the CDR3 end; the end is taken from the germline J gene. V usage is TRBV7-3 and J usage is TRBJ2-7, with D perhaps matching TRBD2 (6 bases). The CDR3 length is 15 residues. V dropped 1 base and J dropped 2 bases, with 12 bases sitting between them. Germline CDR1 is SGHTA and CDR2 is FQGTGA. The DNA read from the CDR3 is TGTGCCAGCAGCTTAAATCTAGCGCCCACCTACGAG. It codes for CASSLNLAPTYE. The entire CDR3 reads CASSLNLAPTYEQYF.

This clone was seen at least ten times. The read falls 3 residues short of the CDR3 end, and the missing part is taken from the germline J gene. The chain is built from TRBV19 and TRBJ2-3, with a weak D call TRBD1 (6 bases). There are 14 residues in the CDR3. V shed 5 bases and J shed 4 bases, with 13 bases lying between them. In germline, CDR1 is LNHDA, CDR2 SQIVND (reference sequence). The covered CDR3 bases are TGTGCCAGTAGTCGAGGGACACTCTCAGATACG. Residues: CASSRGTLSDT. The entire CDR3 reads CASSRGTLSDTQYF.

At least ten counts were recorded for this clone. The CDR3 extends 3 residues past the end of the read, so its final part is completed from the germline J gene. V is TRBV5-5 and J is TRBJ1-2, with D hard to call. Germline CDR1 SGHKS, CDR2 YYEKEE (reference sequence). The V and J ends lost 6 bases and 3 bases respectively, with 12 bases between them. This CDR3 is 13 amino acids long. This chain's CDR3 is CASTTLADYGYTF. The CDR3 bases that were read are TGTGCCAGCACTACCCTAGCAGACTATGGC.

The sample holds many counts of this clone. The DNA ends 3 residues before the CDR3 does, and the rest of the CDR3 is filled in from the germline J gene. This chain uses TRBV29-1 with TRBJ1-3; D ambiguous. V was clipped by 7 bases and J by 0 bases, with 10 bases between them. The CDR3 runs 13 residues. Germline V gene lookup returns CDR1 SQVTM and CDR2 ANQGSEA. Here the CDR3 reads CSAHSISGNTIYF. CDR3 DNA (partial): TGCAGCGCCCACAGCATCTCTGGAAACACC.

There are many counts of this clone. The read is 3 residues too short to cover the CDR3 end, so that end is filled in from the germline J gene. The chain is built from TRBV7-8 and TRBJ2-7, with D perhaps TRBD2 (6 bases). Trimming pared 5 bases from V and 5 bases from J, leaving 16 bases between. Looked up from germline, CDR1 is SGHVS and CDR2 is FQNEAQ. The CDR3 extends over 14 amino acids. CDR3 region: CASSRRRGSDEQYF. The sequenced part of the CDR3 DNA is TGTGCCAGCAGCCGCAGGCGGGGATCGGACGAG. The full variable domain, rest sourced from reference TRBV7-8 and TRBJ2-7, is GAGVSQSPRYKVAKRGQDVALRCDPISGHVSLFWYQQALGQGPEFLTYFQNEAQLDKSGLPSDRFFAERPEGSVSTLKIQRTQQEDSAVYLCASSRRRGSDEQYFGPGTRLTVT.

In the case of this clone: The CDR3 is cut off 3 residues early in the read; its end comes from the germline J gene. The rearrangement uses TRBV11-2 and TRBJ2-7; 11 nucleotides align to TRBD2. The CDR3 consists of 15 residues. Germline-derived CDR1 and CDR2 are SGHAT and FQNNGV. The ends lost 1 base at V and 5 bases at J; junction bases unmatched: 4. The DNA read from the CDR3 is TGTGCCAGCAGCTTAGTAGCGGGAGGGCCCCACGAG. Its protein product is CASSLVAGGPHE. The full-length CDR3 reads as CASSLVAGGPHEQYF. The entire variable domain, with the rest obtained from reference TRBV11-2 and TRBJ2-7, is as follows: EAGVAQSPRYKIIEKRQSVAFWCNPISGHATLYWYQQILGQGPKLLIQFQNNGVVDDSQLPKDRFSAERLKGVDSTLKIQPAKLEDSAVYLCASSLVAGGPHEQYFGPGTRLTVT.

In the case of this clone: The read falls 3 residues short of the CDR3 end, and the missing part is taken from the germline J gene. The chain combines TRBV30 with TRBJ2-7; 10 bases fit TRBD1. The V gene end was trimmed by 4 bases and the J gene end by 4 bases; junction bases not matched to a gene: 4. This CDR3 spans 13 amino acids. Germline CDR1 is GTSNPN and CDR2 is SVGIG (reference sequence). The covered CDR3 bases are TGTGCCTGGAAGGGACAGGGGAGGTACGAG. It translates to CAWKGQGRYE. In full, the CDR3 reads CAWKGQGRYEQYF.

This clone was observed a few times. Read data end 3 residues before the CDR3 end; the end is taken from the germline J gene. This sequence joins TRBV7-8 and TRBJ1-3; a weak D match, TRBD1 (6 bases). The CDR3 is made up of 15 amino acids. V was clipped by 6 bases and J by 0 bases, with 12 bases between them. CDR1 and CDR2 (germline): SGHVS, FQNEAQ. The CDR3 loop reads CASSRTAVSGNTIYF. The covered CDR3 bases are TGTGCCAGCAGTAGGACAGCCGTCTCTGGAAACACC.

In the case of this clone: The DNA ends 3 residues before the CDR3 does, and the rest of the CDR3 is filled in from the germline J gene. The chain combines TRBV10-2 with TRBJ2-7; 8 bases map to TRBD1. In germline, CDR1 is WSHSY, CDR2 SAAADI. V was pared by 10 bases and J by 2 bases, with 13 bases of the junction left unmatched. This CDR3 comprises 15 residues. The sequenced CDR3 bases are TGCGCCACTGAGGGCCCAGGACAGGGTACCTACGAG. Its translation is CATEGPGQGTYE. From start to end, the CDR3 is CATEGPGQGTYEQYF.

This clone was seen a handful of times. The part of the CDR3 DNA that was read is TGTGCCAGCAGTCCGACAGGGACCAACTATGGC. Residues: CASSPTGTNYG. The full CDR3 sequence reads CASSPTGTNYGYTF. J is TRBJ1-2 and V is TRBV6-4, with 7 bases lining up with TRBD1. The CDR3 end is not reached by the read, which stops 3 residues before it; the germline J gene fills it in. From germline, CDR1 is MRHNA and CDR2 SNTAGT. CDR3 length: 14 residues. With 5 bases clipped from V and 2 bases from J, the junction kept 5 bases outside the gene matches.